The 32 T cell receptor beta chains reported below all come from one sample, sequenced in a study of identifying expanded T cells in peripheral blood. Produced via immunoSEQ multiplex PCR; TCRdb's table is partial and in-frame only. The profile shows roughly 86,000 clones, 80% to 90% of them singletons. The sample was blood. The receptors originated from a person between 18 and 69 years old in good health.

This chain's CDR3 is CASSQRTGRNSPLHF. The DNA for the CDR3 is TGCGCCAGCAGCCAACGGACAGGGAGAAATTCACCCCTCCACTTT. The chain couples TRBV4-3 to TRBJ1-6; TRBD1 agrees at 8 bases. The V segment lost 2 bases and the J segment 7 bases; nucleotides outside the gene matches: 4. The length of the CDR3 is 15 residues. The germline V gene has CDR1 LGHNA and CDR2 YSLEER.

V and J are TRBV30 and TRBJ1-6; D call uncertain. V lost 5 bases and J lost 7, with 15 bases in between. The CDR3 has 14 amino acids. The germline CDR1 and CDR2 sequences are GTSNPN and SVGIG (reference sequence). In DNA form, the CDR3 reads TGTGCCTGGGGAAAAGGACTGCCCAATTCACCCCTCCACTTT. It yields the protein CAWGKGLPNSPLHF.

The CDR3 spells CASSPPELANYGYTF. CDR3 in DNA: TGTGCCAGCTCCCCTCCGGAGCTAGCTAACTATGGCTACACCTTC. The chain joins TRBV18 to TRBJ1-2; D call uncertain. CDR1 and CDR2 from the germline V gene are KGHSH and LQKENI. V lost 6 bases to trimming and J lost 0 bases, with 14 bases between them. This CDR3 spans 15 amino acids. Combining the CDR3 with reference TRBV18 and TRBJ1-2 gives the whole variable domain NAGVMQNPRHLVRRRGQEARLRCSPMKGHSHVYWYRQLPEEGLKFMVYLQKENIIDESGMPKERFSAEFPKEGPSILRIQQVVRGDSAAYFCASSPPELANYGYTFGSGTRLTVV.

The rearrangement links TRBV27 to TRBJ2-1; 7 nucleotides align to TRBD1. CDR3 size: 16 residues. The V and J ends lost 4 bases and 3 bases, in that order; junction bases with no gene match: 9. CDR1 is MNHEY, CDR2 SMNVEV, per germline (reference sequence). CDR3 amino acids: CASSSSQGMGYNEQFF. As DNA, the CDR3 is TGTGCCAGCAGTTCATCACAGGGGATGGGCTACAATGAGCAGTTCTTC.

The chain is built from TRBV18 and TRBJ1-2; D gene uncertain. This CDR3 has 14 residues. Germline-derived CDR1 and CDR2 are KGHSH and LQKENI. Between the trimmed V and J ends, which lost 3 bases and 5 bases, there was a span of 13 bases. CDR3 nucleotide sequence: TGTGCCAGCTCACCGGCCCCCGGTCGGTATGGCTACACCTTC. Amino acids: CASSPAPGRYGYTF.

V is TRBV10-3 and J is TRBJ2-1, with D unresolved. This CDR3 spans 13 amino acids. The germline gives CDR1 ENHRY, CDR2 SYGVKD. Deletions cut 3 bases from V and 10 bases from J, with 13 bases between. The CDR3 loop reads CAISEVQGYEQFF. The CDR3 nucleotides are TGTGCCATCAGTGAAGTACAAGGGTACGAGCAGTTCTTC.

The chain joins TRBV4-3 to TRBJ2-2, with TRBD2 matching 10 bases. Germline assignment: CDR1 LGHNA and CDR2 YSLEER. Trimming removed 4 bases from V and 4 bases from J; junction bases left unmatched: 6. This CDR3 contains 16 residues. The CDR3 nucleotides read TGCGCCAGCAGCCCCCAGAGCGGGGGGGGCACCGGGGAGCTGTTTTTT. Amino acid sequence: CASSPQSGGGTGELFF.

The chain joins TRBV7-8 to TRBJ1-2, with 8 nucleotides matching TRBD1. The CDR3 contains 14 residues. The junction had 4 bases not matched to a gene; V was cut back by 4 bases and J by 3 bases. Germline CDR1 is SGHVS and CDR2 is FQNEAQ. The CDR3 loop is CASSYGQGDYGYTF. CDR3 bases: TGTGCCAGCAGCTACGGACAGGGAGACTATGGCTACACCTTC.

This sequence joins TRBV10-2 and TRBJ2-1; D perhaps matches TRBD1 (6 bases). The CDR3 runs 14 residues. The V end lost 6 bases, the J end lost 6 bases, and 15 bases lay between the germline ends. The germline CDR1 and CDR2 sequences are WSHSY and SAAADI. In nucleotides, the CDR3 is TGCGCCAGCAGGTGGGGGCAGGAGGTCAATGAGCAGTTCTTC. It specifies CASRWGQEVNEQFF.

V is TRBV7-2 and J is TRBJ2-7, with a tentative D call TRBD1 (5 bases). The CDR3 has 15 residues. The V gene's germline CDR1 is SGHTA and CDR2 FQGNSA. The V gene lost 0 bases and the J gene lost 6 bases, with 15 bases spanning the gap. This chain's CDR3 is CASSLAQGKVGEQYF. Written as DNA, the CDR3 is TGTGCCAGCAGCTTAGCGCAGGGTAAGGTCGGCGAGCAGTACTTC.

This rearrangement joins TRBV5-8 to TRBJ1-3; 9 bases are a match to TRBD1. CDR3 length: 15 residues. Germline V gene data show CDR1 as SGHTS and CDR2 as YDEGEE. V was clipped by 0 bases and J by 5 bases; unmatched bases: 3. CDR3 sequence reads: CASSLVGTGRNTIYF. The CDR3 nucleotides are TGTGCCAGCAGCTTGGTGGGGACAGGGAGAAACACCATATATTTT.

The V gene is TRBV7-6, the J gene TRBJ1-1, with 8 bases lining up with TRBD1. Germline assignment: CDR1 SGHVS and CDR2 FNYEAQ. The CDR3 spans 14 residues. J gave up 7 bases and V 6 bases, and 10 bases lay outside the gene matches. The CDR3 sequence is CASSPDRGLGEAFF. In DNA form, the CDR3 reads TGTGCCAGCAGTCCTGACAGGGGATTAGGTGAAGCTTTCTTT.

The V call is TRBV25-1, the J call TRBJ2-1; perhaps TRBD1 as D (5 bases). This CDR3 contains 15 residues. Trimming took off 5 bases at V and 5 bases at J, with 16 bases between the two ends. Germline lookup yields CDR1 MGHDK and CDR2 SYGVNS. CDR3 in DNA: TGTGCCAGCAGTTTCACCGGTAAAGGGGACAATGAGCAGTTCTTC. It codes for CASSFTGKGDNEQFF.

This sequence joins TRBV7-2 and TRBJ2-7, with D possibly matching TRBD1 (6 bases). The V end was cut by 8 bases, the J end by 3 bases, with 17 bases between. Germline assignment: CDR1 SGHTA and CDR2 FQGNSA. CDR3 length: 14 amino acids. In DNA form, the CDR3 reads TGTGCCAGCTCCCAGGGGCCTGGGAACTACGAGCAGTACTTC. Translation gives CASSQGPGNYEQYF. The full variable domain, completed using reference TRBV7-2 and TRBJ2-7, is GAGVSQSPSNKVTEKGKDVELRCDPISGHTALYWYRQSLGQGLEFLIYFQGNSAPDKSGLPSDRFSAERTGGSVSTLTIQRTQQEDSAVYLCASSQGPGNYEQYFGPGTRLTVT.

This sequence joins TRBV4-3 and TRBJ1-4; the match to TRBD1 covers 7 bases. Per the germline V gene, CDR1 is LGHNA and CDR2 is YSLEER. The CDR3 has 14 residues. Trimming removed 3 bases from V and 7 bases from J; junction bases left unmatched: 5. The CDR3 loop reads CASSQGDRVEKLFF. The CDR3, as DNA: TGCGCCAGCAGCCAGGGGGACAGAGTTGAAAAACTGTTTTTT.

Only a few counts were recorded for this clone. The chain links TRBV9 to TRBJ2-5; the match to TRBD2 covers 7 bases. V shed 3 bases and J 0 bases; nucleotides not matched to a gene: 5. The CDR3 is 15 amino acids. Germline CDR1 reads SGDLS; CDR2 reads YYNGEE. CDR3 loop: CASSASGGYQETQYF. The CDR3 nucleotides are TGTGCCAGCAGCGCTAGCGGAGGTTACCAAGAGACCCAGTACTTC.

This sequence joins TRBV6-1 and TRBJ1-3, with D unresolved. This CDR3 spans 13 amino acids. V lost 6 bases and J lost 0, with 6 bases in between. CDR1 and CDR2 (germline): MNHNS, SASEGT. CDR3 nucleotide sequence: TGTGCCAGCAGAAGGGACTCTGGAAACACCATATATTTT. It is translated as CASRRDSGNTIYF.

The chain combines TRBV4-3 with TRBJ2-1; 7 nucleotides agree with TRBD2. CDR3 length: 18 residues. Trimming cost V 0 bases and J 4 bases; bases outside gene matches: 12. In germline, CDR1 is LGHNA, CDR2 YSLEER. The DNA for the CDR3 is TGCGCCAGCAGCCAAGATCTAGTGGGAGGGACTACATACAATGAGCAGTTCTTC. The encoded protein is CASSQDLVGGTTYNEQFF.

J is TRBJ1-2 and V is TRBV6-5; D call uncertain. V lost 5 bases and J 8 bases, leaving 18 bases between the germline ends. Germline V CDR1 and CDR2: MNHEY, SVGAGI. The CDR3 sequence is 14 residues long. The CDR3 reads CASSRDTKALGYTF. CDR3 in DNA: TGTGCCAGCAGTCGAGATACAAAAGCCCTAGGCTACACCTTC.

The chain carries TRBV7-8 and TRBJ2-1, with 7 bases fitting TRBD2. Germline V CDR1 and CDR2: SGHVS, FQNEAQ. With V trimmed by 5 bases and J by 7 bases, 14 bases remained unmatched. The CDR3 totals 16 residues. CDR3: CASSTQVGLGRNEQFF. The CDR3 coding sequence is TGTGCCAGCAGCACACAAGTCGGACTAGGTCGAAATGAGCAGTTCTTC.

The chain combines TRBV12-5 with TRBJ2-3, with a possible D match to TRBD2 (6 bases). This CDR3 has 15 amino acids. CDR1 LGHNT and CDR2 FRNRAP come from the germline V gene. V lost 3 bases and J lost 0, with 10 bases in between. For the CDR3, the DNA is TGTGCTAGTGGTTTAGGGACTCCGAGCACAGATACGCAGTATTTT. Residues: CASGLGTPSTDTQYF.

The chain combines TRBV7-9 with TRBJ2-5, with 7 bases matching TRBD1. Germline-derived CDR1 and CDR2 are SEHNR and FQNEAQ (reference sequence). This CDR3 has 12 amino acids. Trimming cost V 7 bases and J 13 bases; bases outside gene matches: 12. The CDR3 sequence: CASNGGQDQLYF. The DNA of the CDR3 is TGTGCCAGCAACGGCGGACAGGACCAACTGTACTTC.

This clone occurred a few times. This rearrangement joins TRBV10-3 to TRBJ1-2, with D hard to call. CDR1 and CDR2 from the germline V gene are ENHRY and SYGVKD. This CDR3 has 11 residues. V was clipped by 2 bases and J by 8 bases, with 6 bases between them. CDR3 in DNA: TGTGCCATCAGTGAGGGAGCCGGCTACACCTTC. Residues: CAISEGAGYTF.

The chain carries TRBV4-3 and TRBJ1-2; TRBD1 matches 8 bases. The CDR3 is made up of 16 amino acids. Losses at the gene ends were 4 bases for V and 0 bases for J; bases not matched to a gene: 7. In germline, CDR1 is LGHNA, CDR2 YSLEER. CDR3 region: CASSPGTGEANYGYTF. Written as DNA, the CDR3 is TGCGCCAGCAGCCCAGGGACAGGCGAAGCTAACTATGGCTACACCTTC.

This chain joins TRBV7-9 and TRBJ2-2, with D hard to call. Trimming took 2 bases from V and 6 from J, leaving 1 base between them. The CDR3 covers 11 residues. Germline CDR1 and CDR2: SEHNR and FQNEAQ (reference sequence). The CDR3 DNA is TGTGCCAGCAGCTTATCCGGGGAGCTGTTTTTT. It translates to CASSLSGELFF.

The chain uses TRBV5-6 and TRBJ1-2, with 7 bases that match TRBD1. From germline, CDR1 is SGHDT and CDR2 YYEEEE. The CDR3 runs 17 residues. Trimming at V came to 2 bases and at J to 5 bases, leaving 15 bases not matched to a gene. The CDR3 loop reads CASSFFFWDSMGYGYTF. CDR3 bases: TGTGCCAGCAGCTTCTTTTTTTGGGACAGTATGGGTTATGGCTACACCTTC.

The J gene is TRBJ1-2, the V gene TRBV6-1; no definite D call. This CDR3 spans 12 amino acids. Trimming left V 5 bases short and J 5 bases short, with 9 bases between. CDR1 is MNHNS and CDR2 is SASEGT in the germline V gene. The CDR3 reads CASSRLWYGYTF. DNA for the CDR3: TGTGCCAGCAGTCGATTATGGTATGGCTACACCTTC.

In its sample, this clone was seen once. The V call is TRBV13, the J call TRBJ2-1, with TRBD1 matching over 9 bases. V lost 4 bases, J lost 2 bases, and 6 bases stayed unmatched. Germline V CDR1 and CDR2: PRHDT, FYEKMQ (reference sequence). This CDR3 spans 16 amino acids. The CDR3 DNA is TGTGCCAGCAGCTCCGGGACAGGGCATGCCTACAATGAGCAGTTCTTC. Its protein is CASSSGTGHAYNEQFF. The whole variable domain, remainder taken from reference TRBV13 and TRBJ2-1, is AAGVIQSPRHLIKEKRETATLKCYPIPRHDTVYWYQQGPGQDPQFLISFYEKMQSDKGSIPDRFSAQQFSDYHSELNMSSLELGDSALYFCASSSGTGHAYNEQFFGPGTRLTVL.

The chain has TRBV15 and TRBJ1-5; D gene uncertain. The CDR3 consists of 13 residues. Germline CDR1 reads LNHNV; CDR2 reads YYDKDF (reference sequence). The ends were cut back, 6 bases at V and 7 bases at J, with 13 bases in the middle. CDR3 nucleotide sequence: TGTGCCACCAGTAGTGGGTTAGGACAGCCCCAGCATTTT. It codes for CATSSGLGQPQHF.

The table lists this clone with a count of one. The chain employs TRBV12-5 and TRBJ2-3; 8 nucleotides match TRBD1. Germline CDR1 LGHNT, CDR2 FRNRAP. J lost 7 bases, V lost 5 bases, and 8 bases had no gene match. The CDR3 spans 14 residues. The CDR3 protein is CASGTGQGGNTQYF. CDR3 sequence (DNA): TGTGCTAGTGGTACCGGACAGGGTGGGAATACGCAGTATTTT. The whole variable domain, remainder taken from reference TRBV12-5 and TRBJ2-3, is DARVTQTPRHKVTEMGQEVTMRCQPILGHNTVFWYRQTMMQGLELLAYFRNRAPLDDSGMPKDRFSAEMPDATLATLKIQPSEPRDSAVYFCASGTGQGGNTQYFGPGTRLTVL.

This sequence joins TRBV9 and TRBJ1-4; D not certain. CDR3 length: 15 amino acids. The germline V gene encodes CDR1 SGDLS and CDR2 YYNGEE. Trimming took off 0 bases at V and 8 bases at J, with 14 bases between the two ends. The CDR3: CASSVAGAQLEKLFF. The CDR3 DNA sequence: TGTGCCAGCAGCGTAGCCGGTGCGCAATTGGAAAAACTGTTTTTT.

The CDR3 DNA follows: TGTGCCAGCAGCCTAGGGGGGAAGACCCAGTACTTC. Its protein product is CASSLGGKTQYF. The chain is built from TRBV5-5 and TRBJ2-5; D possibly uses TRBD1 or TRBD2 (6 bases each). Germline V gene sequence: CDR1 SGHKS, CDR2 YYEKEE (reference sequence). The CDR3 is 12 amino acids. The germline V and J ends were trimmed by 4 bases and 6 bases, with 10 bases remaining between them. The whole variable domain, filled in from reference TRBV5-5 and TRBJ2-5, reads DAGVTQSPTHLIKTRGQQVTLRCSPISGHKSVSWYQQVLGQGPQFIFQYYEKEERGRGNFPDRFSARQFPNYSSELNVNALLLGDSALYLCASSLGGKTQYFGPGTRLLVL.